These 18 T cell receptor beta chains were all obtained from the same sample, sequenced in a study of cytomegalovirus exposure and HLA in healthy donors. Both 60 Vbeta primers and 13 Jbeta primers went into the PCR. The assay was immunoSEQ multiplex PCR, and TCRdb's table has in-frame clones only and misses some. The sample holds around 70,000 clones. Sequences were obtained from PBMCs. All receptors come from a boy between 5 and 17 years old in good health and CMV-seronegative.

The V call is TRBV19, the J call TRBJ2-5; TRBD1 matches at 11 bases. Germline loops: CDR1 LNHDA, CDR2 SQIVND (reference sequence). This CDR3 region has 15 residues. V gave up 4 bases and J gave up 5 bases; unmatched junction bases: 6. The CDR3 DNA sequence: TGTGCCAGTAGTACGAGGACAGGGGGCGGTGAGACCCAGTACTTC. Translated, it gives CASSTRTGGGETQYF.

The V call is TRBV29-1, the J call TRBJ1-1, with D possibly TRBD1 on 6 matching bases. This CDR3 is 13 amino acids long. V shed 7 bases and J shed 2 bases, with 14 bases lying between them. Germline values: CDR1 SQVTM, CDR2 ANQGSEA. CDR3 nucleotide sequence: TGCAGCGCAACAGGGTTTTTCAACACTGAAGCTTTCTTT. Its translation: CSATGFFNTEAFF.

The J gene is TRBJ1-1, the V gene TRBV4-1, with D unclear. V lost 0 bases, J lost 5 bases, and 19 bases lay in between. The CDR3 has 17 amino acids. Germline V gene sequence: CDR1 MGHRA, CDR2 YSYEKL. CDR3 amino acids: CASSQDPGTASGTEAFF. The CDR3, as DNA: TGCGCCAGCAGCCAAGATCCCGGTACCGCAAGCGGGACTGAAGCTTTCTTT.

This chain connects TRBV5-1 to TRBJ2-5; D possibly corresponds to TRBD2 (6 bases). This CDR3 spans 15 amino acids. With 2 bases removed from V and 5 bases from J, the gap between germline ends came to 16 bases. Germline CDR1 and CDR2: SGHRS and YFSETQ. In DNA, the CDR3 is TGCGCCAGCAGCTTTCAACAGCCGGCGGGGGAGACCCAGTACTTC. It translates to CASSFQQPAGETQYF.

J is TRBJ1-2 and V is TRBV5-6; 7 positions agree with TRBD1. With V trimmed by 4 bases and J by 8 bases, 11 bases remained unmatched. This CDR3 is built from 14 residues. In germline, CDR1 is SGHDT, CDR2 YYEEEE. The CDR3 sequence is CASSLGTATVGYTF. The CDR3 DNA reads TGTGCCAGCAGCCTAGGGACAGCTACGGTGGGCTACACCTTC.

The genes are TRBV6-1 and TRBJ1-3, with no clear D. Deletions cut 4 bases from V and 3 bases from J, with 10 bases between. Germline CDR1 MNHNS, CDR2 SASEGT. CDR3 length: 14 amino acids. The DNA for the CDR3 is TGTGCCAGCAGTGGAAAAACTCGTGGAAACACCATATATTTT. Its translation is CASSGKTRGNTIYF.

The chain carries TRBV5-4 and TRBJ2-3; TRBD2 aligns across 9 bases. This CDR3 spans 18 amino acids. Losses at the gene ends were 0 bases for V and 0 bases for J; bases not matched to a gene: 8. CDR1 and CDR2 from the germline V gene are SGHNT and YYREEE (reference sequence). The CDR3 loop is CASSLAPASGTSTDTQYF. CDR3 in DNA: TGTGCCAGCAGCTTGGCCCCGGCTAGCGGGACTAGCACAGATACGCAGTATTTT.

The chain links TRBV9 to TRBJ1-1; 12 nucleotides match TRBD1. CDR3 length equals 16 residues. With 3 bases clipped from V and 9 bases from J, the junction kept 12 bases outside the gene matches. CDR1 is SGDLS, CDR2 YYNGEE, per germline. CDR3 region: CASSEGDGTGGTQAFF. CDR3 nucleotides: TGTGCCAGCAGCGAGGGGGACGGGACAGGGGGCACGCAAGCTTTCTTT. Looking up the rest from reference TRBV9 and TRBJ1-1 gives the full variable domain: DSGVTQTPKHLITATGQRVTLRCSPRSGDLSVYWYQQSLDQGLQFLIQYYNGEERAKGNILERFSAQQFPDLHSELNLSSLELGDSALYFCASSEGDGTGGTQAFFGQGTRLTVV.

This chain links TRBV19 with TRBJ2-3; TRBD2 aligns across 14 bases. Germline CDR1 reads LNHDA; CDR2 reads SQIVND (reference sequence). The trim removed 5 bases at V and 5 bases at J, leaving 3 bases unmatched. The CDR3 is made up of 15 amino acids. CDR3: CASSLTSGGVDTQYF. CDR3 sequence (DNA): TGTGCCAGTAGTTTGACTAGCGGGGGGGTAGATACGCAGTATTTT.

V usage is TRBV5-6 and J usage is TRBJ1-1; tentatively, D is TRBD1 (5 bases). The germline V gene has CDR1 SGHDT and CDR2 YYEEEE. The CDR3 sequence is 15 residues long. Trimming removed 2 bases at V and 1 base at J, with 12 bases between. The CDR3 nucleotides are TGTGCCAGCAGCTTCGGGGGACTGGGGAACACTGAAGCTTTCTTT. Its translation: CASSFGGLGNTEAFF.

The rearrangement joins TRBV19 to TRBJ1-6; 7 positions match TRBD1. Germline V gene lookup returns CDR1 LNHDA and CDR2 SQIVND (reference sequence). The ends lost 5 bases at V and 7 bases at J; junction bases unmatched: 5. This CDR3 comprises 14 residues. DNA of the CDR3: TGTGCCAGTAGTTTCGGACAGGCCAATTCACCCCTCCACTTT. Translating it yields CASSFGQANSPLHF.

The V and J genes are TRBV11-2 and TRBJ1-1; TRBD1 matches 7 bases. CDR3 size: 12 residues. The V and J ends lost 5 bases and 7 bases, in that order; junction bases with no gene match: 4. Germline V gene sequence: CDR1 SGHAT, CDR2 FQNNGV. CDR3 DNA sequence: TGTGCCAGCAGCACCCGGACAGGTGAAGCTTTCTTT. Translated, it gives CASSTRTGEAFF.

This rearrangement joins TRBV9 to TRBJ2-7; TRBD1 might be the D (5 bases). Germline CDR1 SGDLS, CDR2 YYNGEE. This CDR3 contains 13 residues. Trimming cost V 2 bases and J 5 bases, with 11 bases left between them. The CDR3 DNA reads as TGTGCCAGCAGCGTTCCTGGGGCCGACGAGCAGTACTTC. This gives the protein CASSVPGADEQYF.

J is TRBJ1-2 and V is TRBV5-4; possible D gene TRBD1, 5 bases. This CDR3 comprises 14 residues. V was trimmed by 3 bases and J by 4 bases, leaving 13 bases between them. CDR1 and CDR2 (germline): SGHNT, YYREEE (reference sequence). CDR3 in DNA: TGTGCCAGCAGCTCCTGGGGCAGCGTCTATGGCTACACCTTC. Amino acids: CASSSWGSVYGYTF.

The chain carries TRBV7-8 and TRBJ2-5; D may be TRBD2 (5 bases). The CDR3 length is 17 residues. CDR1 is SGHVS, CDR2 FQNEAQ, per germline. The V end was cut by 2 bases, the J end by 5 bases, with 21 bases between. The CDR3 loop reads CASSLYSGTVELETQYF. The CDR3 DNA reads as TGTGCCAGCAGCTTATATTCGGGAACAGTCGAGTTGGAGACCCAGTACTTC.

The gene calls are TRBV9 and TRBJ1-1; D is ambiguous. CDR1 is SGDLS and CDR2 is YYNGEE in the germline V gene. CDR3 length: 16 amino acids. Trimming took 6 bases from V and 0 from J, leaving 18 bases between them. This CDR3 is CASTTGSLLMNTEAFF. The CDR3 DNA reads as TGTGCCAGCACGACCGGGTCCCTGCTAATGAACACTGAAGCTTTCTTT.

This chain connects TRBV7-3 to TRBJ1-1, with 7 bases fitting TRBD1. V shed 5 bases, J shed 4 bases, and the junction held 10 bases outside the gene matches. This CDR3 is built from 15 residues. Per the germline V gene, CDR1 is SGHTA and CDR2 is FQGTGA. Here the CDR3 reads CASSASTGAPTEAFF. In DNA form, the CDR3 reads TGTGCCAGCAGCGCAAGTACAGGGGCGCCCACTGAAGCTTTCTTT.

This chain joins TRBV4-2 and TRBJ2-7; tentatively, D is TRBD2 (6 bases). Trimming pared 3 bases from V and 4 bases from J, leaving 22 bases between. CDR3 length: 17 amino acids. Germline CDR1 LGHNA, CDR2 YNFKEQ. The CDR3 loop reads CASSHKVLEGGSYEQYF. The CDR3, as DNA: TGTGCCAGCAGCCATAAAGTGTTGGAGGGTGGGTCATACGAGCAGTACTTC.